This T cell receptor (beta chain) was sequenced for a study of T-cell reconstitution after alpha-beta-depleted transplantation in children. Unique molecular identifiers featured in how the TCRbeta library was prepared. TCRdb reprocessed the PCR reads via MiXCR and lists one record per CDR3 protein. The data contain 25,000 to 30,000 distinct CDR3 sequences, about 6.3% of them singletons. Germline loops: CDR1 DFQATT, CDR2 SNEGSKA (reference sequence). CDR3 length equals 15 residues. J lost 6 bases, V lost 3 bases, and 7 bases had no gene match. This clonotype occurred many times. Its antigen is not identified. General study results and limits: Elevated TCRbeta diversity at day 60 was traced, in some patients, to surviving recipient T cells and thymic progenitors.

V usage is TRBV20-1 and J usage is TRBJ2-1, with 11 bases fitting TRBD2. The sequences come from PBMCs, mostly from graft donor cells, collected 180 days after TCRalphabeta/CD19-depleted stem cell transplant. The receptor comes from a male patient under 18 who had a stem cell transplant for acute myeloid leukemia, so the T cells may come from the graft donor. The CDR3, as DNA: TGCAGTGCTAGCCGGTCAGGGACTAGCGGCAATGAGCAGTTCTTC. Translating it yields CSASRSGTSGNEQFF.